The clone carrying this TCR beta chain showed up just a few times. These data belong to a study of blood T cell repertoires in COVID-19. Some clones are missing from TCRdb's copy, which holds only in-frame ones; the method was immunoSEQ multiplex PCR. Of some 120,000 clones listed, roughly four fifths were seen once; the top ten hold 9.5% to 15%. This CDR3 spans 13 amino acids. The V end was cut by 8 bases, the J end by 6 bases, with 16 bases between. Germline V gene data show CDR1 as LNHDA and CDR2 as SQIVND (reference sequence). Specimen: peripheral blood. This TCR was recovered from an older woman with acute or convalescent COVID-19. The V and J genes are TRBV19 and TRBJ1-1; unclear D gene. The DNA of the CDR3 is TGTGCCAGTTCAGTCGAGGGAAGAGCTGAAGCTTTCTTT. Translated, it gives CASSVEGRAEAFF.